These T cell receptor beta chains were read from a single sample in a study of post-analysis software for immune sequencing data. TCRdb re-called the PCR reads through MiXCR, storing one row per CDR3 protein. The sample lists 380,000 or so distinct CDR3 sequences; approximately 38% were seen once. The sample consisted of blood. The receptors were sampled from a girl under 18 with multiple sclerosis. CDR3s include the opening cysteine and the closing phenylalanine or tryptophan. Each record gives: J gene, D gene, clone size, V gene, CDR3 DNA, CDR3 protein. D genes are given only for firm matches. Part of the rows lack a size; the others show once, few, many or a class for expanded clones.

TRBJ1-1,-,-,TRBV12-3/TRBV12-4,TGTGCCAGCAGCCAGAGACAGGCACGGAACACTGAAGCTTTCTTT,CASSQRQARNTEAFF
TRBJ1-2,-,few,TRBV12-3/TRBV12-4,TGTGCCAGCAGTTTTGAGGCCCCAAAAGGGGATGGCTACACCTTC,CASSFEAPKGDGYTF
TRBJ1-1,-,-,TRBV7-2,TGTGCCAGCAGACCCGGACACATGAACACTGAAGCTTTCTTT,CASRPGHMNTEAFF
TRBJ2-3,TRBD2,once,TRBV20-1,TGCAGTGCTAGAGATAGCCGGGGGGTTTCAGATACGCAGTATTTT,CSARDSRGVSDTQYF
TRBJ1-1,-,-,TRBV12-3/TRBV12-4,TGTGCCACCAGTCCGTTGCCAGGGACTGAAGCTTTCTTT,CATSPLPGTEAFF
TRBJ2-7,TRBD1,-,TRBV3-1,TGTGCCAGCAGCCAAACGACAGGGAACAACTACGAGCAGTACTTC,CASSQTTGNNYEQYF
TRBJ2-1,-,few,TRBV29-1,TGCAGCGTCGACCGGGTCCATGAGCAGTTCTTC,CSVDRVHEQFF
TRBJ1-1,-,-,TRBV7-2,TGTGCCAGCAGCTCCTCAAAGGCCATATTGAACACTGAAGCTTTCTTT,CASSSSKAILNTEAFF
TRBJ2-5,-,few,TRBV5-6,TGTGCCAGCGACAGCTACCAAGAGACCCAGTACTTC,CASDSYQETQYF
TRBJ1-5,-,many,TRBV28,TGTGCCAGCAGTTTAGGGGGGCGGACTCAGCCCCAGCATTTT,CASSLGGRTQPQHF
TRBJ1-1,TRBD1,-,TRBV12-5,TGTGCTAGTGGTCAGGGACAGGTTGAAGCTTTCTTT,CASGQGQVEAFF
TRBJ2-1,-,-,TRBV20-1,TGCAGTGCTAGAGGGGGGGTCCCCTACAATGAGCAGTTCTTC,CSARGGVPYNEQFF
TRBJ2-5,-,-,TRBV5-1,TGCGCCAGCAGCTTACCAGGGGAAGAGACCCAGTACTTC,CASSLPGEETQYF
TRBJ2-1,TRBD1,few,TRBV12-3/TRBV12-4,TGTGCCAGCAGAGAGGGGGCGAATGAGCAGTTCTTC,CASREGANEQFF
TRBJ2-3,-,-,TRBV20-1,TGCAGTGCTAGAGTTGTAGGAGCGGGCAATAGGGATACGCAGTATTTT,CSARVVGAGNRDTQYF
TRBJ2-5,-,few,TRBV7-9,TGTGCCAGCAGCTCTTCGACTGGGATGTATACCCAGTACTTC,CASSSSTGMYTQYF
TRBJ1-4,TRBD1,-,TRBV4-1,TGCGCCAGCAGCCAAGATTTGAACAGGGGACGGGAAAAACTGTTTTTT,CASSQDLNRGREKLFF
TRBJ1-5,-,once,TRBV7-2,TGTGCCAGCAGCTTTTCATCCGAAGTAGGGAATCAGCCCCAGCATTTT,CASSFSSEVGNQPQHF
TRBJ1-2,-,-,TRBV12-3/TRBV12-4,TGTGCCACCACATACGGGGTCTATGGCTACACCTTC,CATTYGVYGYTF
TRBJ2-7,-,many,TRBV14,TGTTCCCCATCCTACGAGCAGTACTTC,CSPSYEQYF
TRBJ1-2,-,-,TRBV5-1,TGCGCCAGCAAGCTCGGGGAGGGCTATGGCTACACCTTC,CASKLGEGYGYTF
TRBJ1-2,TRBD1,many,TRBV24-1,TGTGCCACCAGTGATTCCTCAGGGGGAGTTGGCTACACCTTC,CATSDSSGGVGYTF
TRBJ2-7,-,-,TRBV3-1,TGTGCCAGCAGCCCAAGCCGGGACCGCTTAGAGCAGTACTTC,CASSPSRDRLEQYF
TRBJ2-3,-,-,TRBV27,TGTGCCAGCAGTTTACCGGGACAAGATACGCAGTATTTT,CASSLPGQDTQYF
TRBJ2-2,-,-,TRBV5-1,TGCGCCAGCAGCGCCGACGTGACCGGGGAGCTGTTTTTT,CASSADVTGELFF
TRBJ1-2,-,few,TRBV29-1,TGCAGCGTTGGTAGATCCGGGCCCCTGTTAGCTAACTATGGCTACACCTTC,CSVGRSGPLLANYGYTF
TRBJ2-6,-,few,TRBV4-3,TGCGCCAGCAGCCACAATCCGGGGGCGTCTGGGGCCAACGTCCTGACTTTC,CASSHNPGASGANVLTF
TRBJ1-2,-,-,TRBV6-5,TGTGCCAGCAGTCCCGGGGCCGGAGCTAACTATGGCTACACCTTC,CASSPGAGANYGYTF
TRBJ2-1,TRBD2,-,TRBV24-1,TGTGCCACCATTAGTTGGGAGGGGAATGAGCAGTTCTTC,CATISWEGNEQFF
TRBJ1-2,-,-,TRBV7-2,TGTGCCAGCAGCGTGCGGACAGAGGGAGTCTATGGCTACACCTTC,CASSVRTEGVYGYTF
TRBJ1-1,-,-,TRBV11-1,TGTGCCAGCAGCTTAATCTTTGGGGGGAACACTGAAGCTTTCTTT,CASSLIFGGNTEAFF
TRBJ1-2,-,few,TRBV5-1,TGCGCCAGCAGCCCAGGGGATACTAACTATGGCTACACCTTC,CASSPGDTNYGYTF
TRBJ2-2,TRBD2,few,TRBV12-3/TRBV12-4,TGTGCCAGCAGTTTAGCGCGTGCGGGGGGCAGTAGGATCACCGGGGAGCTGTTTTTT,CASSLARAGGSRITGELFF
TRBJ2-1,-,-,TRBV20-1,TGCAGTGCTAGGAACCCTGGAGGCAATGAGCAGTTCTTC,CSARNPGGNEQFF
TRBJ2-5,-,once,TRBV15,TGTGCCACCAGCAGACCGGAGGTAAAGACCCAGTACTTC,CATSRPEVKTQYF
TRBJ2-7,TRBD1,-,TRBV6-2/TRBV6-3,TGTGCCACCCGGGACAGACCCTACGAGCAGTACTTC,CATRDRPYEQYF
TRBJ2-1,-,-,TRBV25-1,TGTGCCAGCAGTGTTAGGATGATCTCCTACAATGAGCAGTTCTTC,CASSVRMISYNEQFF
TRBJ2-1,TRBD1,few,TRBV20-1,TGCAGTGCTAGAGGGAGGACAGGGAAGATTAAGCAGTTCTTC,CSARGRTGKIKQFF
TRBJ1-2,TRBD1,few,TRBV29-1,TGCAGCGACCAGGGGGCGAGGTATGGCTACACCTTC,CSDQGARYGYTF
TRBJ2-1,TRBD2,once,TRBV28,TGTGCCAGCAGTTTAGGCGCTAGCGGGGGGGCAGATGAGCAGTTCTTC,CASSLGASGGADEQFF
TRBJ1-5,-,-,TRBV7-2,TGTGCCAGCGGCGAACAGGGCAATCAGCCCCAGCATTTT,CASGEQGNQPQHF
TRBJ1-1,-,-,TRBV28,TGTGCCAGCAGTGAGGGAGGCACTGAAGCTTTCTTT,CASSEGGTEAFF
TRBJ2-5,-,few,TRBV5-1,TGCGCCAGCAGCTTGGGATATGAACAAGAGACCCAGTACTTC,CASSLGYEQETQYF
TRBJ2-7,TRBD1,few,TRBV13,TGTGCCAGCAGCCACCGGGACAGGGGGCCCGAGCAGTACTTC,CASSHRDRGPEQYF